The clone carrying this T cell receptor beta chain was seen at least ten times. The antigen remains undetermined. This specimen belongs to a study of identical twins. Whole-study results and caveats: Twin-shared out-of-frame alpha sequences were enriched for low generation probability. Analyses of zero insertions could be partly confounded by invariant MAIT and iNKT cells.

In every case, the donor was a healthy Caucasian. TCRdb reprocessed the 5' RACE reads via MiXCR and lists one record per CDR3 protein. The top ten hold less than 4% of the sample, which has some 270,000 distinct CDR3 sequences, roughly 8.7% seen once. In addition, the sample was reused for a study of yellow fever vaccine responses in identical twins. Turning to that study: Twins' vaccine T cell responses reportedly seemed partly convergent and partly personalized.

Sequencing input: CD8+ T cells sorted from blood. The TCR sequence derives from a woman between 18 and 29 years old in good health.

As DNA, the CDR3 is TGTGCCAGCAGCTTGTTTGGGCAGGGAGGTATTGAAAACACTGAAGCTTTCTTT. Its translation: CASSLFGQGGIENTEAFF. The chain is built from TRBV7-3 and TRBJ1-1, with D perhaps matching TRBD1 (5 bases). The CDR3 contains 18 residues. Germline V gene lookup returns CDR1 SGHTA and CDR2 FQGTGA. Trimming stripped 3 bases from V and 2 bases from J, with 22 bases between. Supplemented by reference TRBV7-3 and TRBJ1-1, the full variable domain reads GAGVSQTPSNKVTEKGKYVELRCDPISGHTALYWYRQSLGQGPEFLIYFQGTGAADDSGLPNDRFFAVRPEGSVSTLKIQRTERGDSAVYLCASSLFGQGGIENTEAFFGQGTRLTVV.